The TCR beta chain under discussion was sequenced for a study of blood T cells in healthy people across ages. The wider study: For every two T cells, template switching captured about one barcoded beta molecule. Study-level points and caveats: Older age coincided with a roughly linear decline in TCR beta diversity per million T cells.

The CDR3 is 19 amino acids. Per the germline V gene, CDR1 is MNHEY and CDR2 is SVGAGI. The V segment lost 2 bases and the J segment 0 bases; nucleotides outside the gene matches: 5. Worth noting for this clonotype: Its specificity is unknown.

For every donor, a draw yielded ten milliliters of peripheral blood. The use of a sample-barcoded 5' primer and a J-beta primer mix characterized a second PCR of about 6 to 11 cycles. TCRdb analysed the 5' RACE reads with MiXCR anew, one entry per CDR3 protein. The data contain about 290,000 distinct CDR3 sequences, 27% of them singletons. The specimen sequenced was blood. This chain links TRBV6-5 with TRBJ2-2, with TRBD2 identical over 14 bases. This clonotype was obtained from a woman aged 70-85 years in good health. As DNA, the CDR3 is TGTGCCAGCAGTTACCCGGGACTAGCGGGAGCTCCGAACACCGGGGAGCTGTTTTTT. Translating gives CASSYPGLAGAPNTGELFF.